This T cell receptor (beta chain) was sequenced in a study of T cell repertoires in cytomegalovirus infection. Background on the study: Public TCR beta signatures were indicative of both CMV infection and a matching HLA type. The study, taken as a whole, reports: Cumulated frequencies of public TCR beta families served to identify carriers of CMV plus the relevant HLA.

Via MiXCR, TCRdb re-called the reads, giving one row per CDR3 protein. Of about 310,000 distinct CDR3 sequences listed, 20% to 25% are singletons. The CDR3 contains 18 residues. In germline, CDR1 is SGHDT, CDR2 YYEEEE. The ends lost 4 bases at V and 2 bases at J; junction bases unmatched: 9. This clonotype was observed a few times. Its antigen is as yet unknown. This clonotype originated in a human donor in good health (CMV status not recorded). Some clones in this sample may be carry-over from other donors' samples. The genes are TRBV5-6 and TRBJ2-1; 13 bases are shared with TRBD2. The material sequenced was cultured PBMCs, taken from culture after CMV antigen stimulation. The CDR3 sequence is CASSLRTSGRGPYNEQFF. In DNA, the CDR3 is TGTGCCAGCAGCCTCCGGACTAGCGGGAGAGGGCCCTACAATGAGCAGTTCTTC.